These 21 T cell receptor beta chains were sequenced from one sample in a study of blood T cell repertoires in COVID-19. Clones were sequenced by immunoSEQ multiplex PCR, and TCRdb holds only the in-frame ones, with some missing. The repertoire holds over 100,000 clones, with around nine tenths as singletons. Material: peripheral blood. These TCRs come from a man aged 40-49 years with acute or convalescent COVID-19.

This rearrangement joins TRBV10-3 to TRBJ1-2, with D possibly TRBD1 on 6 matching bases. The CDR3 loop spans 12 amino acids. The ends were cut back, 5 bases at V and 8 bases at J, with 12 bases in the middle. Germline V lookup: CDR1 ENHRY, CDR2 SYGVKD. DNA for the CDR3: TGTGCCATCAGTACAGGGTCTGAGGGCTACACCTTC. Its translation is CAISTGSEGYTF.

The rearrangement uses TRBV13 and TRBJ1-3, with D perhaps matching TRBD1 (5 bases). This CDR3 spans 15 amino acids. The germline CDR1 and CDR2 sequences are PRHDT and FYEKMQ (reference sequence). Between the trimmed V and J ends, which lost 5 bases and 1 base, there was a span of 12 bases. In nucleotides, the CDR3 is TGTGCCAGCAGCGCCTGGGGGGTTTCTGGAAACACCATATATTTT. Translating it yields CASSAWGVSGNTIYF.

The CDR3 protein is CASSPDGGGNQPQHF. DNA for the CDR3: TGTGCCAGCTCTCCGGACGGGGGGGGCAATCAGCCCCAGCATTTT. The chain links TRBV18 to TRBJ1-5; D might be TRBD1 (5 bases). The V gene lost 6 bases and the J gene lost 2 bases, with 14 bases spanning the gap. CDR1 and CDR2 from the germline V gene are KGHSH and LQKENI. The CDR3 totals 15 residues.

The chain has TRBV10-2 and TRBJ2-3; no clear D gene. Germline V gene data show CDR1 as WSHSY and CDR2 as SAAADI. The CDR3 consists of 14 residues. V was pared by 2 bases and J by 2 bases, with 8 bases between. The CDR3 loop reads CASSELSITDTQYF. The CDR3 DNA is TGCGCCAGCAGTGAGCTATCCATCACAGATACGCAGTATTTT.

The gene calls are TRBV7-2 and TRBJ2-1; the match to TRBD2 covers 7 bases. The CDR3 consists of 15 residues. V lost 5 bases, J lost 4 bases, and 8 bases stayed unmatched. Per the germline V gene, CDR1 is SGHTA and CDR2 is FQGNSA. CDR3 residues: CASSHAGVGYNEQFF. CDR3 DNA: TGTGCCAGCAGCCACGCGGGGGTTGGATACAATGAGCAGTTCTTC.

The chain has TRBV7-2 and TRBJ2-1; 9 positions match TRBD2. CDR1 is SGHTA, CDR2 FQGNSA, per germline. The CDR3 consists of 14 residues. After removal of 3 bases from V and 7 bases from J, the junction contained 4 bases not matched to a gene. The CDR3 reads CASSLGLAGNEQFF. The CDR3, as DNA: TGTGCCAGCAGCTTGGGACTAGCTGGGAATGAGCAGTTCTTC. Combining the CDR3 with reference TRBV7-2 and TRBJ2-1 gives the whole variable domain GAGVSQSPSNKVTEKGKDVELRCDPISGHTALYWYRQSLGQGLEFLIYFQGNSAPDKSGLPSDRFSAERTGGSVSTLTIQRTQQEDSAVYLCASSLGLAGNEQFFGPGTRLTVL.

As DNA, the CDR3 is TGTGCCAGCAGTCCAGCAGGGAACACTGAAGCTTTCTTT. The encoded protein is CASSPAGNTEAFF. The V and J genes are TRBV2 and TRBJ1-1; D gene unclear. The CDR3 consists of 13 residues. Deletions cut 5 bases from V and 1 base from J, with 8 bases between. Germline values: CDR1 SNHLY, CDR2 FYNNEI.

The rearrangement uses TRBV19 and TRBJ1-2, with a tentative D call TRBD1 (6 bases). The germline V gene encodes CDR1 LNHDA and CDR2 SQIVND (reference sequence). Between the trimmed V and J ends, which lost 3 bases and 4 bases, there was a span of 15 bases. CDR3 size: 15 residues. CDR3 sequence: CASSMASGAGYGYTF. The CDR3 region has the DNA TGTGCCAGTAGTATGGCCTCAGGGGCGGGCTATGGCTACACCTTC.

V and J are TRBV5-4 and TRBJ1-2, with 7 bases aligning to TRBD1. Per the germline V gene, CDR1 is SGHNT and CDR2 is YYREEE (reference sequence). There are 14 residues in the CDR3. Germline trimming cut 0 bases from V and 6 bases from J; bases unmatched to any gene: 5. The CDR3 spells CASSLARQGNGYTF. In DNA form, the CDR3 reads TGTGCCAGCAGCTTGGCTAGACAGGGCAATGGCTACACCTTC.

The chain has TRBV9 and TRBJ1-1, with D uncertain. Germline CDR1 SGDLS, CDR2 YYNGEE. CDR3 size: 13 residues. Trimming removed 2 bases from V and 3 bases from J, with 8 bases in between. CDR3 in amino acids: CASSVLVDTEAFF. CDR3 in DNA: TGTGCCAGCAGCGTTCTTGTTGACACTGAAGCTTTCTTT.

This clone has more than one count but fewer than ten. The chain recombines TRBV2 with TRBJ1-5, with 10 bases matching TRBD1. The CDR3 is made up of 13 amino acids. The junction had 2 bases not matched to a gene; V was cut back by 6 bases and J by 6 bases. Germline V gene sequence: CDR1 SNHLY, CDR2 FYNNEI. The DNA for the CDR3 is TGTGCCAGCAGGACAGGGGGCCTTCAGCCCCAGCATTTT. Encoded protein: CASRTGGLQPQHF.

The genes are TRBV20-1 and TRBJ2-3; possibly TRBD1 or TRBD2 for D (6 bases each). From germline, CDR1 is DFQATT and CDR2 SNEGSKA (reference sequence). The CDR3 is made up of 14 amino acids. V shed 3 bases and J shed 6 bases, with 16 bases lying between them. The CDR3 here is CSASGGRTPDTQYF. The DNA of the CDR3 is TGCAGTGCTAGTGGGGGGCGCACCCCGGATACGCAGTATTTT.

This clone was recorded at least ten times. This chain connects TRBV25-1 to TRBJ2-2; the match to TRBD1 covers 7 bases. CDR3 length: 14 residues. Unmatched junction bases numbered 6, after V lost 6 bases and J lost 5 bases. The germline V gene encodes CDR1 MGHDK and CDR2 SYGVNS. The DNA of the CDR3 is TGTGCCAGCAGACAGGGGATTGATACCGGGGAGCTGTTTTTT. Translating gives CASRQGIDTGELFF.

The V gene is TRBV9, the J gene TRBJ2-1, with 11 bases identical to TRBD2. The CDR3 contains 15 residues. J lost 6 bases, V lost 6 bases, and 8 bases had no gene match. Per the germline V gene, CDR1 is SGDLS and CDR2 is YYNGEE. Here the CDR3 DNA reads TGTGCCAGCACCGGGCTAGCGGGGGGCGGCAATGAGCAGTTCTTC. Translation gives CASTGLAGGGNEQFF.

This clone was observed a handful of times. The chain links TRBV29-1 to TRBJ2-1; maybe TRBD1 (6 bases). This CDR3 is 13 amino acids long. V gave up 4 bases and J gave up 12 bases, with 19 bases separating them. Per the germline V gene, CDR1 is SQVTM and CDR2 is ANQGSEA. The CDR3 DNA reads TGCAGCGTTGTCCTTACCCAACAGGGAGCGCAGTTCTTC. Translated: CSVVLTQQGAQFF.

CDR3 loop: CASSPPLAGEQFF. The CDR3 DNA follows: TGTGCCAGCAGCCCTCCACTAGCAGGTGAGCAGTTCTTC. This chain links TRBV7-9 with TRBJ2-1; D is perhaps TRBD2 (6 bases). Trimming left V 5 bases short and J 9 bases short, with 14 bases between. Germline lookup yields CDR1 SEHNR and CDR2 FQNEAQ (reference sequence). The CDR3 runs to 13 residues. Full variable domain (remainder filled in from reference TRBV7-9 and TRBJ2-1): DTGVSQNPRHKITKRGQNVTFRCDPISEHNRLYWYRQTLGQGPEFLTYFQNEAQLEKSRLLSDRFSAERPKGSFSTLEIQRTEQGDSAMYLCASSPPLAGEQFFGPGTRLTVL.

This rearrangement joins TRBV7-9 to TRBJ1-1; D not resolved. There are 13 residues in the CDR3. From germline, CDR1 is SEHNR and CDR2 FQNEAQ (reference sequence). Deletions cut 0 bases from V and 5 bases from J, with 7 bases between. The CDR3 loop reads CASSLAGRTEAFF. DNA of the CDR3: TGTGCCAGCAGCTTAGCTGGCAGGACTGAAGCTTTCTTT.

The V and J genes are TRBV12-3 or TRBV12-4 and TRBJ1-3; D is perhaps TRBD1 (5 bases). Trimming removed 5 bases at V and 7 bases at J, with 12 bases between. This CDR3 spans 13 amino acids. The CDR3 DNA sequence: TGTGCCAGCAGTACGGGACTGCGGAACACCATATATTTT. It yields the protein CASSTGLRNTIYF.

There are a few counts of this clone. The rearrangement links TRBV7-2 to TRBJ1-1, with TRBD1 identical over 7 bases. The germline V gene encodes CDR1 SGHTA and CDR2 FQGNSA. V gave up 5 bases and J gave up 4 bases; unmatched junction bases: 13. The CDR3 length is 16 residues. The DNA of the CDR3 is TGTGCCAGCAGCCCACTGTCAGTGGCAGGGGGCACTGAAGCTTTCTTT. Translating gives CASSPLSVAGGTEAFF.

This clone turned up a few times. V gene TRBV25-1 combines with J gene TRBJ2-1, with 10 bases aligning to TRBD2. The CDR3 has 14 residues. Trimming removed 3 bases from V and 11 bases from J; junction bases left unmatched: 7. Germline-derived CDR1 and CDR2 are MGHDK and SYGVNS. CDR3 bases: TGTGCCAGCAGTGACCTTAGCGGGGGGCCTAAGCAGTTCTTC. Its translation: CASSDLSGGPKQFF.

The chain recombines TRBV9 with TRBJ2-7; 7 nucleotides agree with TRBD2. From germline, CDR1 is SGDLS and CDR2 YYNGEE. Unmatched junction bases numbered 8, after V lost 6 bases and J lost 2 bases. The CDR3 is 14 residues long. The CDR3 nucleotides read TGTGCCAGCAACCCTGGGCTAGCGGCCTACGAGCAGTACTTC. This sequence encodes CASNPGLAAYEQYF. The variable domain in full, with the rest retrieved from reference TRBV9 and TRBJ2-7, is DSGVTQTPKHLITATGQRVTLRCSPRSGDLSVYWYQQSLDQGLQFLIQYYNGEERAKGNILERFSAQQFPDLHSELNLSSLELGDSALYFCASNPGLAAYEQYFGPGTRLTVT.